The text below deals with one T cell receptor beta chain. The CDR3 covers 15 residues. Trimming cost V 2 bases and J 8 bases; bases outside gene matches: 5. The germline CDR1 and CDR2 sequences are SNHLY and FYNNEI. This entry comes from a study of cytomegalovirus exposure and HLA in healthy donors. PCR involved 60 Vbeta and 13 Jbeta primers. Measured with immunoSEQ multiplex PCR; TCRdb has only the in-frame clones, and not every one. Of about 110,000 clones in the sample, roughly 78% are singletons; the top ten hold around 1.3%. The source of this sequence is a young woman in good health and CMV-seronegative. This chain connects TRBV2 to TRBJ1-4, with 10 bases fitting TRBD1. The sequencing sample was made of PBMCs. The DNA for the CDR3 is TGTGCCAGCAGTGAACAAGGGACAGGGGCAGAAAAACTGTTTTTT. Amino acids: CASSEQGTGAEKLFF.